The 18 T cell receptor beta chains listed next were all sequenced from one sample in a study of T-cell memory formation after mild COVID-19. TCRdb reprocessed the 5' RACE reads with MiXCR, giving one entry per CDR3 protein. The sample yields 290,000 or so distinct CDR3 sequences, 15% to 20% seen once. The sequenced sample was PBMCs or a T cell subset sorted from them (not recorded which). The source of these receptors is a man aged 18 to 30 who had mild COVID-19 (a few samples of this study predate the infection). Cell type and time point are not known.

This clonotype was detected only a few times. The chain couples TRBV4-1 to TRBJ1-5; 8 bases map to TRBD1. Germline V gene data show CDR1 as MGHRA and CDR2 as YSYEKL. The CDR3 has 16 residues. Trimming removed 0 bases from V and 7 bases from J; junction bases left unmatched: 8. Here the CDR3 reads CASSQDNSGQGQPQHF. The CDR3 region has the DNA TGCGCCAGCAGCCAAGATAATTCAGGACAGGGACAGCCCCAGCATTTT.

This clonotype has only a few counts. The chain recombines TRBV6-1 with TRBJ1-6; D may be TRBD1 (5 bases). The CDR3 consists of 15 residues. Per germline, CDR1 MNHNS and CDR2 SASEGT. The V gene lost 1 base and the J gene lost 10 bases, with 14 bases spanning the gap. The CDR3 sequence is CASSEGEGPLSPLHF. The CDR3 nucleotides are TGTGCCAGCAGTGAAGGGGAGGGGCCTCTCTCACCCCTCCACTTT.

The chain carries TRBV4-3 and TRBJ2-5; TRBD2 agrees at 8 bases. The V gene end was trimmed by 7 bases and the J gene end by 5 bases; junction bases not matched to a gene: 15. The CDR3 is made up of 16 amino acids. CDR1 and CDR2 (germline): LGHNA, YSLEER. The CDR3 region is CASTPNPPGGRETQYF. The DNA of the CDR3 is TGCGCCAGCACCCCCAATCCTCCGGGGGGGCGGGAGACCCAGTACTTC.

The chain couples TRBV28 to TRBJ1-2; possibly TRBD1 for D (6 bases). CDR3 length: 15 amino acids. V lost 5 bases and J lost 2, with 15 bases in between. The germline V gene has CDR1 MDHEN and CDR2 SYDVKM. The CDR3 sequence: CASSPTDRSNYGYTF. The CDR3 DNA follows: TGTGCCAGCAGTCCCACTGACAGGAGCAACTATGGCTACACCTTC.

This clonotype has just a few counts. This chain connects TRBV4-2 to TRBJ2-5; no reliable D call. The CDR3 length is 16 residues. The ends were cut back, 0 bases at V and 1 base at J, with 12 bases in the middle. Germline V gives CDR1 LGHNA, CDR2 YNFKEQ. The CDR3 region is CASSQDRLGSQETQYF. CDR3 DNA sequence: TGTGCCAGCAGCCAAGATCGCCTCGGCAGCCAAGAGACCCAGTACTTC.

A few counts support this clonotype. The chain uses TRBV7-9 and TRBJ2-5, with D unclear. CDR3 length: 16 amino acids. Germline loops: CDR1 SEHNR, CDR2 FQNEAQ (reference sequence). V was pared by 1 base and J by 1 base, with 13 bases between. As DNA, the CDR3 is TGTGCCAGCAGCTTAGTTCGTGGGCGGATCCAAGAGACCCAGTACTTC. This sequence encodes CASSLVRGRIQETQYF.

This sequence joins TRBV7-2 and TRBJ2-3, with TRBD2 matching 12 bases. Germline V gene lookup returns CDR1 SGHTA and CDR2 FQGNSA. With V trimmed by 5 bases and J by 3 bases, 12 bases remained unmatched. The CDR3 extends over 18 amino acids. Here the CDR3 DNA reads TGTGCCAGCAGCACGCGCCGGTCTAGCGGGGGGGCAACAGATACGCAGTATTTT. Its protein product is CASSTRRSSGGATDTQYF.

This clonotype was picked up a small number of times. The rearrangement joins TRBV5-1 to TRBJ2-1, with D hard to call. This CDR3 comprises 16 residues. V lost 3 bases to trimming and J lost 0 bases, with 13 bases between them. Germline V gene data show CDR1 as SGHRS and CDR2 as YFSETQ. The CDR3 sequence is CASSWGGLLSYNEQFF. Written as DNA, the CDR3 is TGCGCCAGCAGCTGGGGTGGCTTGCTCTCCTACAATGAGCAGTTCTTC.

The chain is built from TRBV4-1 and TRBJ1-1; tentative D call: TRBD1 (5 bases). With 5 bases removed from V and 1 base from J, the gap between germline ends came to 14 bases. Germline-derived CDR1 and CDR2 are MGHRA and YSYEKL. CDR3 size: 15 residues. This CDR3 reads CASSSKRGQNTEAFF. The CDR3 nucleotides read TGCGCCAGCAGCAGCAAACGGGGCCAGAACACTGAAGCTTTCTTT.

This clonotype appeared a few times. The V gene is TRBV4-3, the J gene TRBJ1-2; 9 nucleotides agree with TRBD1. CDR3 size: 16 residues. Unmatched junction bases numbered 11, after V lost 1 base and J lost 8 bases. Germline CDR1 reads LGHNA; CDR2 reads YSLEER. Here the CDR3 reads CASSQGTGDYLRGYTF. CDR3 in DNA: TGCGCCAGCAGCCAAGGGACAGGGGATTATTTGCGGGGCTACACCTTC.

This clonotype was seen more than once but under ten times. This sequence joins TRBV25-1 and TRBJ2-5, with TRBD1 as a possible D gene (5 bases). CDR1 MGHDK and CDR2 SYGVNS come from the germline V gene. CDR3 length: 14 amino acids. The V and J ends lost 2 bases and 0 bases respectively, with 7 bases between them. The CDR3 sequence is CASSERRDQETQYF. CDR3 bases: TGTGCCAGCAGTGAACGCAGGGACCAAGAGACCCAGTACTTC.

There are many counts of this clonotype. V usage is TRBV7-2 and J usage is TRBJ2-1; maybe TRBD1 (5 bases). Trimming removed 5 bases from V and 0 bases from J, with 11 bases in between. The CDR3 is 15 amino acids. Looked up from germline, CDR1 is SGHTA and CDR2 is FQGNSA. DNA of the CDR3: TGTGCCAGCAGCCTTACAGGAAACTCCTACAATGAGCAGTTCTTC. Translated, it gives CASSLTGNSYNEQFF.

The chain joins TRBV5-1 to TRBJ2-6, with D possibly TRBD1 on 5 matching bases. The CDR3 length is 18 residues. V dropped 4 bases and J dropped 0 bases, with 17 bases sitting between them. Looked up from germline, CDR1 is SGHRS and CDR2 is YFSETQ. CDR3 sequence: CASSGQGQVFSGANVLTF. The CDR3 nucleotides are TGCGCCAGCAGCGGCCAGGGCCAAGTCTTCTCTGGGGCCAACGTCCTGACTTTC.

This clonotype occurred a few times. The chain joins TRBV29-1 to TRBJ2-2; tentatively, D is TRBD1 (5 bases). Trimming left V 6 bases short and J 0 bases short, with 17 bases between. The CDR3 is 16 residues long. Germline V gene data show CDR1 as SQVTM and CDR2 as ANQGSEA. The DNA for the CDR3 is TGCAGCGTCTCCCCTCGGATAGGGGCGAACACCGGGGAGCTGTTTTTT. The encoded protein is CSVSPRIGANTGELFF.

This clonotype was seen only a few times. The chain has TRBV29-1 and TRBJ2-1; TRBD1 is a possible D gene (7 bases). Trimming removed 0 bases at V and 1 base at J, with 13 bases between. The V gene's germline CDR1 is SQVTM and CDR2 ANQGSEA. The CDR3 is 16 amino acids. The CDR3 DNA sequence: TGCAGCGTTGAAGATCAGGGGGACTTTTCCTACAATGAGCAGTTCTTC. It is translated as CSVEDQGDFSYNEQFF.

The rearrangement joins TRBV11-2 to TRBJ2-2, with 8 bases aligning to TRBD1. Germline trimming cut 8 bases from V and 1 base from J; bases unmatched to any gene: 9. This CDR3 is 16 amino acids long. CDR1 is SGHAT and CDR2 is FQNNGV in the germline V gene. This chain's CDR3 is CASGGLDRVNTGELFF. The CDR3 DNA reads TGTGCCAGCGGGGGACTGGACAGGGTGAACACCGGGGAGCTGTTTTTT.

This clonotype was seen only a few times. The chain carries TRBV27 and TRBJ1-2, with a tentative D call TRBD1 (6 bases). CDR1 MNHEY and CDR2 SMNVEV come from the germline V gene (reference sequence). The V end was cut by 8 bases, the J end by 7 bases, with 17 bases between. This CDR3 comprises 13 residues. The CDR3 sequence is CASSEQGRSGYTF. The CDR3 region has the DNA TGTGCCAGCTCCGAACAGGGTAGGAGTGGCTACACCTTC.

This clonotype was counted between two and nine times. The chain uses TRBV7-2 and TRBJ2-5; 9 nucleotides agree with TRBD2. The CDR3 has 15 residues. The V and J ends lost 5 bases and 4 bases, in that order; junction bases with no gene match: 8. The germline V gene encodes CDR1 SGHTA and CDR2 FQGNSA. The CDR3: CASSIVSGGGETQYF. CDR3 nucleotide sequence: TGTGCCAGCAGCATTGTTAGCGGGGGTGGAGAGACCCAGTACTTC.